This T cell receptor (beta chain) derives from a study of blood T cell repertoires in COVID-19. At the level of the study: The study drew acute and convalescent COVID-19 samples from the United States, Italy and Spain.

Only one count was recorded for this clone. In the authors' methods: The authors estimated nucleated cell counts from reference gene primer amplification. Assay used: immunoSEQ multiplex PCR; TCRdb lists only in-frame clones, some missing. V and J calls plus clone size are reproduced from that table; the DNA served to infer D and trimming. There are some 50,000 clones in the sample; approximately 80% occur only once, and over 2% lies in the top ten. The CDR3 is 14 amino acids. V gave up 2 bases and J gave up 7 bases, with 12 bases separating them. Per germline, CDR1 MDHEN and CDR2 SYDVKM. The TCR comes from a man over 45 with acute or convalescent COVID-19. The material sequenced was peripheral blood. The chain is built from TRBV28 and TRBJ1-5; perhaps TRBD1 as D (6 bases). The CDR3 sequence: CASSLTQGGQPQHF. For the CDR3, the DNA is TGTGCCAGCAGTTTAACACAGGGCGGGCAGCCCCAGCATTTT.